One and the same sample provided the 23 T cell receptor beta chains below, sequenced in a study of control samples from healthy donors and cancer patients. Measured with immunoSEQ multiplex PCR; TCRdb has only the in-frame clones, and not every one. In the table there are approximately 150,000 clones, 90% to 95% of which are singletons. The sample consisted of blood. These TCRs come from a woman aged 18-35 years in good health.

The CDR3 DNA reads TGTGCCAGCAGTCCTAGGCCGGGACTAGCGGGAGCGAACACCGGGGAGCTGTTTTTT. As protein: CASSPRPGLAGANTGELFF. The chain is built from TRBV2 and TRBJ2-2, with 14 bases aligning to TRBD2. This CDR3 contains 19 residues. Trimming cost V 5 bases and J 0 bases; bases outside gene matches: 8. Germline CDR1 and CDR2: SNHLY and FYNNEI.

This chain uses TRBV6-5 with TRBJ2-7, with D perhaps matching TRBD1 or TRBD2 (6 bases each). In germline, CDR1 is MNHEY, CDR2 SVGAGI. This CDR3 spans 16 amino acids. V dropped 2 bases and J dropped 1 base, with 15 bases sitting between them. The CDR3 nucleotides are TGTGCCAGCAGTTACACGGGGGCAGCTCCATCCTACGAGCAGTACTTC. Translation gives CASSYTGAAPSYEQYF.

The V call is TRBV7-9, the J call TRBJ1-1; a possible D gene is TRBD1 (5 bases). V was shortened by 3 bases and J by 0 bases, with 8 bases between the two germline ends. Germline lookup yields CDR1 SEHNR and CDR2 FQNEAQ (reference sequence). The CDR3 totals 14 residues. In DNA form, the CDR3 reads TGTGCCAGCAGCTTCAGCAGGGTGAACACTGAAGCTTTCTTT. Translation gives CASSFSRVNTEAFF.

The rearrangement joins TRBV27 to TRBJ1-2; D not certain. The ends were cut back, 5 bases at V and 4 bases at J, with 14 bases in the middle. CDR3 length equals 14 residues. The germline V gene encodes CDR1 MNHEY and CDR2 SMNVEV (reference sequence). The CDR3 DNA sequence: TGTGCCAGCAGTAGTACTTCCAGGATCTATGGCTACACCTTC. Its protein is CASSSTSRIYGYTF.

This chain uses TRBV5-1 with TRBJ2-1; tentative D call: TRBD1 (5 bases). Germline V gene sequence: CDR1 SGHRS, CDR2 YFSETQ. The CDR3 runs to 13 residues. V lost 3 bases to trimming and J lost 10 bases, with 14 bases between them. The CDR3 DNA reads TGCGCCAGCAGCTCTCAAGGGGTAACGGAGCAGTTCTTC. Protein sequence: CASSSQGVTEQFF.

CDR3 in amino acids: CASRSLTGVAEQYF. The DNA for the CDR3 is TGTGCCAGCAGATCACTAACAGGGGTAGCCGAGCAGTACTTC. V usage is TRBV6-5 and J usage is TRBJ2-7; 7 nucleotides agree with TRBD1. The J segment lost 6 bases and the V segment lost 6 bases, leaving 11 bases of the junction unmatched. Germline CDR1 is MNHEY and CDR2 is SVGAGI. This CDR3 is built from 14 residues.

The rearrangement joins TRBV18 to TRBJ1-3, with a tentative D call TRBD1 (5 bases). From germline, CDR1 is KGHSH and CDR2 LQKENI. The CDR3 contains 14 residues. V was cut by 3 bases and J by 2 bases, with 8 bases left in between. The CDR3 coding sequence is TGTGCCAGCTCACCCAGGGTTCCTGGAAACACCATATATTTT. Protein product: CASSPRVPGNTIYF.

The chain employs TRBV11-2 and TRBJ1-6, with D perhaps TRBD1 (6 bases). The CDR3 totals 16 residues. The germline V gene has CDR1 SGHAT and CDR2 FQNNGV. Trimming removed 0 bases at V and 4 bases at J, with 10 bases between. CDR3 in amino acids: CASSLDSDRYNSPLHF. CDR3 nucleotides: TGTGCCAGCAGCTTAGATTCGGACAGATATAATTCACCCCTCCACTTT.

This clone was recorded once. The CDR3 region is CASSQGGVGQPQHF. For the CDR3, the DNA is TGTGCCAGCAGTCAGGGGGGGGTTGGTCAGCCCCAGCATTTT. J is TRBJ1-5 and V is TRBV28; 7 nucleotides agree with TRBD1. CDR1 and CDR2 from the germline V gene are MDHEN and SYDVKM. Trimming cost V 5 bases and J 6 bases; bases outside gene matches: 7. CDR3 size: 14 residues.

This clone was detected once. The chain recombines TRBV18 with TRBJ1-2; weak D call: TRBD1 (5 bases). Trimming cost V 1 base and J 4 bases, with 13 bases left between them. CDR3 length: 15 amino acids. Germline V CDR1 and CDR2: KGHSH, LQKENI. Here the CDR3 reads CASSPLDSPGYGYTF. The CDR3 DNA reads as TGTGCCAGCTCACCACTCGACAGCCCCGGCTATGGCTACACCTTC.

The gene calls are TRBV6-5 and TRBJ1-2; 8 nucleotides agree with TRBD1. Germline CDR1 and CDR2: MNHEY and SVGAGI. The CDR3 is 14 amino acids. The ends lost 7 bases at V and 1 base at J; junction bases unmatched: 5. CDR3 sequence: CASTRTGFNYGYTF. As DNA, the CDR3 is TGTGCCAGCACCCGGACAGGGTTTAACTATGGCTACACCTTC.

CDR3 in amino acids: CASSLEGQISYNSPLHF. The CDR3 nucleotides are TGTGCCAGCAGCTTAGAGGGACAGATATCCTATAATTCACCCCTCCACTTT. The rearrangement uses TRBV7-9 and TRBJ1-6, with 7 bases fitting TRBD1. The CDR3 is made up of 17 amino acids. V shed 1 base, J shed 1 base, and the junction held 4 bases outside the gene matches. Germline assignment: CDR1 SEHNR and CDR2 FQNEAQ (reference sequence). Using reference TRBV7-9 and TRBJ1-6 for the parts outside the CDR3, the full variable domain is DTGVSQNPRHKITKRGQNVTFRCDPISEHNRLYWYRQTLGQGPEFLTYFQNEAQLEKSRLLSDRFSAERPKGSFSTLEIQRTEQGDSAMYLCASSLEGQISYNSPLHFGNGTRLTVT.

The chain recombines TRBV24-1 with TRBJ2-1; 8 bases align to TRBD1. The V segment lost 4 bases and the J segment 6 bases; nucleotides outside the gene matches: 13. The CDR3 sequence is 17 residues long. Germline CDR1 KGHDR, CDR2 SFDVKD. The CDR3 sequence: CATSDPGTTGVSNEQFF. CDR3 nucleotides: TGTGCCACCAGTGACCCTGGAACGACAGGGGTGAGCAATGAGCAGTTCTTC.

Only a few counts were recorded for this clone. V is TRBV4-2 and J is TRBJ1-5, with 7 bases aligning to TRBD1. J lost 6 bases, V lost 0 bases, and 5 bases had no gene match. Germline V gene data show CDR1 as LGHNA and CDR2 as YNFKEQ. This CDR3 contains 15 residues. CDR3 sequence reads: CASSQEMRGLQPQHF. As DNA, the CDR3 is TGTGCCAGCAGCCAAGAAATGAGGGGGCTTCAGCCCCAGCATTTT.

This clone was seen only once. J is TRBJ2-5 and V is TRBV7-8, with a weak D call TRBD2 (6 bases). The germline V and J ends were trimmed by 5 bases and 4 bases, with 20 bases remaining between them. Germline V gene data show CDR1 as SGHVS and CDR2 as FQNEAQ. The CDR3 totals 16 residues. The CDR3 DNA reads TGTGCCAGCAGCCGCCTGAGGGGCTTCGGGGGAGAGACCCAGTACTTC. The encoded protein is CASSRLRGFGGETQYF.

The gene calls are TRBV4-1 and TRBJ2-3; D is uncertain. V was shortened by 6 bases and J by 2 bases, with 6 bases between the two germline ends. CDR3 length: 12 residues. CDR1 and CDR2 (germline): MGHRA, YSYEKL. CDR3 amino acids: CASRSYTDTQYF. CDR3 sequence (DNA): TGCGCCAGCAGATCATACACAGATACGCAGTATTTT.

V and J are TRBV12-3 or TRBV12-4 and TRBJ1-1, with TRBD1 as a possible D gene (5 bases). This CDR3 contains 13 residues. V lost 5 bases and J 0 bases, leaving 7 bases between the germline ends. In DNA, the CDR3 is TGTGCCAGCAGTCCAGGGCTGAACACTGAAGCTTTCTTT. As protein: CASSPGLNTEAFF.

This chain uses TRBV6-5 with TRBJ1-2, with a possible D match to TRBD1 (5 bases). Deletions cut 7 bases from V and 2 bases from J, with 8 bases between. CDR1 MNHEY and CDR2 SVGAGI come from the germline V gene. The CDR3 extends over 12 amino acids. CDR3 DNA sequence: TGTGCCAGCAAGGGGAGGAACTATGGCTACACCTTC. Protein sequence: CASKGRNYGYTF.

This clone was seen a handful of times. The chain has TRBV11-3 and TRBJ1-2; D remains unclear. Germline loops: CDR1 SGHNT, CDR2 YENEEA. The CDR3 covers 12 residues. V lost 1 base, J lost 4 bases, and 4 bases lay in between. The CDR3, as DNA: TGTGCCAGCAGCTTAGGCGGCTATGGCTACACCTTC. Its protein product is CASSLGGYGYTF.

V is TRBV5-1 and J is TRBJ1-1, with D possibly TRBD1 on 5 matching bases. CDR3 length: 16 amino acids. The V and J ends lost 0 bases and 4 bases respectively, with 16 bases between them. The germline gives CDR1 SGHRS, CDR2 YFSETQ. The DNA of the CDR3 is TGCGCCAGCAGCTTGGACGCTCTCGGGGGGAGCACTGAAGCTTTCTTT. As protein: CASSLDALGGSTEAFF.

This chain uses TRBV18 with TRBJ1-5; tentative D call: TRBD1 (5 bases). The CDR3 has 16 amino acids. Germline CDR1 KGHSH, CDR2 LQKENI. Trimming cost V 1 base and J 3 bases, with 13 bases left between them. The CDR3 here is CASSPRDPRVNQPQHF. CDR3 in DNA: TGTGCCAGCTCACCACGAGACCCCAGGGTCAATCAGCCCCAGCATTTT. The full variable domain, completed using reference TRBV18 and TRBJ1-5, is NAGVMQNPRHLVRRRGQEARLRCSPMKGHSHVYWYRQLPEEGLKFMVYLQKENIIDESGMPKERFSAEFPKEGPSILRIQQVVRGDSAAYFCASSPRDPRVNQPQHFGDGTRLSIL.

The genes are TRBV12-3 or TRBV12-4 and TRBJ1-2; D ambiguous. This CDR3 has 12 residues. The V and J ends lost 7 bases and 6 bases respectively, with 12 bases between them. CDR3 bases: TGTGCCAGCACTCATCAGAAGGATGGCTACACCTTC. Amino acids: CASTHQKDGYTF.

This clone was recorded only once. The chain joins TRBV4-2 to TRBJ1-4; the D is unclear. CDR1 and CDR2 (germline): LGHNA, YNFKEQ. Trimming left V 7 bases short and J 0 bases short, with 15 bases between. The CDR3 contains 16 residues. CDR3 sequence: CASTYEGRSTNEKLFF. CDR3 coding DNA: TGTGCCAGCACCTACGAAGGACGGTCAACTAATGAAAAACTGTTTTTT.